The 17 T cell receptor beta chains reported below all come from one sample, sequenced in a study of response to subunit inactivated influenza vaccine. TCRdb re-called the RT-PCR reads with MiXCR, one entry per CDR3 protein. The sample records roughly 630,000 distinct CDR3 sequences, 13% to 15% being singletons. The input for sequencing was PBMCs from blood, taken about 14 days before vaccination. Source of these receptors: a man over 45 who received an inactivated influenza vaccine.

This clonotype was found many times. The CDR3 DNA sequence: TGTGCCACCAGCCCCCGGAGCGGGAGCTACAATGAGCAGTTCTTC. This encodes CATSPRSGSYNEQFF. The chain recombines TRBV24-1 with TRBJ2-1, with 8 bases aligning to TRBD2. Germline trimming cut 7 bases from V and 3 bases from J; bases unmatched to any gene: 7. Germline V gene lookup returns CDR1 KGHDR and CDR2 SFDVKD. The CDR3 is made up of 15 amino acids.

This clonotype was counted only a few times. The chain links TRBV11-2 to TRBJ2-5, with D perhaps assigned TRBD1 or TRBD2 (5 bases each). Between the trimmed V and J ends, which lost 6 bases and 7 bases, there was a span of 12 bases. The germline CDR1 and CDR2 sequences are SGHAT and FQNNGV. The CDR3 runs to 12 residues. The CDR3, as DNA: TGTGCCAGCAGTTGGGACCCAGGGACCCAGTACTTC. Translating gives CASSWDPGTQYF.

This clonotype was observed once. V gene TRBV27 combines with J gene TRBJ2-5, with TRBD2 identical over 10 bases. CDR3 length equals 14 residues. Germline V lookup: CDR1 MNHEY, CDR2 SMNVEV (reference sequence). The J segment lost 5 bases and the V segment lost 5 bases, leaving 5 bases of the junction unmatched. The CDR3 bases are TGTGCCAGCAGTGTACTAGCGGGGTTCGAGACCCAGTACTTC. It codes for CASSVLAGFETQYF.

The V call is TRBV18, the J call TRBJ2-1, with 9 bases aligning to TRBD2. V dropped 8 bases and J dropped 1; count of bases not matched to a gene: 6. This CDR3 is 15 amino acids long. Germline V lookup: CDR1 KGHSH, CDR2 LQKENI. The CDR3 region is CASTYSGGSYNEQFF. The DNA of the CDR3 is TGTGCCAGCACCTATAGCGGGGGTTCCTACAATGAGCAGTTCTTC.

The rearrangement joins TRBV5-1 to TRBJ2-5; 9 bases agree with TRBD1. The CDR3 is 15 amino acids. Trimming took 5 bases from V and 2 from J; bases not matched to a gene: 7. Looked up from germline, CDR1 is SGHRS and CDR2 is YFSETQ. In DNA form, the CDR3 reads TGCGCCAGCAGTCATGCCGGGACAGGGCAAGAGACCCAGTACTTC. This codes for CASSHAGTGQETQYF.

This chain uses TRBV7-6 with TRBJ1-2, with 9 nucleotides matching TRBD1. Looked up from germline, CDR1 is SGHVS and CDR2 is FNYEAQ. The CDR3 has 16 amino acids. The trim removed 8 bases at V and 1 base at J, leaving 11 bases unmatched. This CDR3 reads CASCYAGTGINYGYTF. For the CDR3, the DNA is TGTGCCAGCTGCTATGCCGGGACAGGGATTAACTATGGCTACACCTTC. Together with reference TRBV7-6 and TRBJ1-2, the CDR3 gives the full variable domain: GAGVSQSPRYKVTKRGQDVALRCDPISGHVSLYWYRQALGQGPEFLTYFNYEAQQDKSGLPNDRFSAERPEGSISTLTIQRTEQRDSAMYRCASCYAGTGINYGYTFGSGTRLTVV.

The chain has TRBV5-1 and TRBJ1-1; 10 bases fit TRBD1. CDR3 length: 15 amino acids. Per the germline V gene, CDR1 is SGHRS and CDR2 is YFSETQ. The trim removed 4 bases at V and 3 bases at J, leaving 6 bases unmatched. The DNA for the CDR3 is TGCGCCAGCAGCGCGGGACAGGGGTACTACACTGAAGCTTTCTTT. It yields the protein CASSAGQGYYTEAFF. The complete variable domain, with remaining parts taken from reference TRBV5-1 and TRBJ1-1, reads KAGVTQTPRYLIKTRGQQVTLSCSPISGHRSVSWYQQTPGQGLQFLFEYFSETQRNKGNFPGRFSGRQFSNSRSEMNVSTLELGDSALYLCASSAGQGYYTEAFFGQGTRLTVV.

This clonotype was found many times. The V gene is TRBV12-3 or TRBV12-4, the J gene TRBJ2-2; 7 bases are shared with TRBD2. The CDR3 sequence is 13 residues long. V was clipped by 4 bases and J by 8 bases; unmatched bases: 4. In DNA, the CDR3 is TGTGCCAGCAGTTCCCGAGCGGGAGGGGAGCTGTTTTTT. The encoded protein is CASSSRAGGELFF.

The chain carries TRBV5-8 and TRBJ2-5; the match to TRBD1 covers 10 bases. Per the germline V gene, CDR1 is SGHTS and CDR2 is YDEGEE. The CDR3 length is 16 residues. The trim removed 4 bases at V and 3 bases at J, leaving 9 bases unmatched. DNA of the CDR3: TGTGCCAGCAGCCCAGGGACAGGGGTTTTTGAAGAGACCCAGTACTTC. Translating gives CASSPGTGVFEETQYF.

This chain links TRBV29-1 with TRBJ2-1; TRBD2 matches at 14 bases. Trimming at V came to 7 bases and at J to 10 bases, leaving 9 bases not matched to a gene. Germline V gene lookup returns CDR1 SQVTM and CDR2 ANQGSEA. The CDR3 loop spans 14 amino acids. CDR3 protein: CSARTSGRPGEQFF. The CDR3 nucleotides are TGCAGCGCTAGGACTAGCGGGAGGCCAGGGGAGCAGTTCTTC.

This clonotype was detected a few times. This rearrangement joins TRBV18 to TRBJ2-5, with 10 nucleotides matching TRBD1. The germline gives CDR1 KGHSH, CDR2 LQKENI. CDR3 length: 15 amino acids. The junction had 8 bases not matched to a gene; V was cut back by 3 bases and J by 7 bases. The CDR3 sequence: CASSPGQGVLGTQYF. In DNA form, the CDR3 reads TGTGCCAGCTCACCCGGACAGGGGGTCCTTGGGACCCAGTACTTC.

The chain joins TRBV20-1 to TRBJ1-1; TRBD1 agrees at 7 bases. This CDR3 spans 14 amino acids. J was trimmed by 0 bases and V by 1 base; bases with no gene match: 2. The V gene's germline CDR1 is DFQATT and CDR2 SNEGSKA (reference sequence). This CDR3 reads CSARVGQMNTEAFF. In nucleotides, the CDR3 is TGCAGTGCTAGAGTGGGACAGATGAACACTGAAGCTTTCTTT.

Only a few counts were recorded for this clonotype. The chain is built from TRBV12-3 or TRBV12-4 and TRBJ2-7; tentatively, D is TRBD1 (5 bases). This CDR3 has 14 amino acids. Trimming shortened V by 6 bases and J by 0 bases, and 12 bases separated the two germline ends. In nucleotides, the CDR3 is TGTGCCAGCAGCCCTAGACAGCACTCCTACGAGCAGTACTTC. This gives the protein CASSPRQHSYEQYF.

This clonotype was observed a few times. The chain combines TRBV7-9 with TRBJ2-2; D tentatively reads TRBD1 or TRBD2 (5 bases each). CDR3 length equals 14 residues. Germline CDR1 is SEHNR and CDR2 is FQNEAQ (reference sequence). Trimming cost V 10 bases and J 3 bases, with 15 bases left between them. The CDR3 region is CANQGMGDTGELFF. The CDR3 nucleotides read TGTGCCAACCAAGGGATGGGGGACACCGGGGAGCTGTTTTTT.

The gene calls are TRBV7-9 and TRBJ1-2; 7 nucleotides match TRBD1. V lost 0 bases to trimming and J lost 4 bases; unmatched junction nucleotides: 5. The CDR3 covers 15 residues. In germline, CDR1 is SEHNR, CDR2 FQNEAQ (reference sequence). In DNA form, the CDR3 reads TGTGCCAGCAGCTTAGCGGGACAGTACCCCTATGGCTACACCTTC. Its protein is CASSLAGQYPYGYTF.

This chain joins TRBV5-1 and TRBJ2-2; 9 bases fit TRBD1. Trimming at V came to 4 bases and at J to 6 bases, leaving 7 bases not matched to a gene. Germline V gives CDR1 SGHRS, CDR2 YFSETQ. This CDR3 has 15 amino acids. CDR3 amino acids: CASSPGTGYSGELFF. CDR3 DNA: TGCGCCAGCAGCCCCGGGACAGGGTATTCCGGGGAGCTGTTTTTT.

The chain recombines TRBV12-3 or TRBV12-4 with TRBJ2-1; tentative D call: TRBD1 (6 bases). The CDR3 is made up of 11 amino acids. Trimming removed 11 bases at V and 10 bases at J, with 15 bases between. The CDR3 DNA follows: TGTGCCGGGGGAGTGGGGACAGAGCAGTTCTTC. It codes for CAGGVGTEQFF.